This T cell receptor beta chain was recovered during a study of cytomegalovirus exposure and HLA in healthy donors (TCRdb year 2017). Background for the entire study: In an earlier analysis of 587 of the donors, 250 to 350 Gb of sequence data and 90 million to 130 million unique TCR beta sequences from approximately 180 million T cells were reported. Genome-wide SNP genotypes for about three fifths of the roughly 670 donors were used in a later genetic analysis, which treated that subset as a discovery cohort. The study profiled the T cell repertoires of 550 to 700 subjects by immunosequencing and related them to cytomegalovirus serostatus. Besides the first cohort of more than 650 subjects, a separate validation cohort made up of roughly 130 different subjects was used. The study aimed to test whether signatures of past pathogen exposure could be identified by cataloging public T cell receptors. Rather than drawing on any new phenotypic data, the later analysis identified candidate immune exposures from TCR beta sequences and the way those sequences occurred across donors. An earlier analysis of around 580 of the donors used high-throughput TCR beta sequencing to judge whether each TCR beta V gene segment behaved as functional or pseudogenic. To predict cytomegalovirus infection status, the study combined high-throughput TCR immunosequencing, statistical association of individual TCRs with disease status, and machine learning. Class I and class II HLA loci were covered by the typing at four-digit resolution. A later analysis re-analyzed previously published TCR beta repertoires from roughly 690 donors and added high-resolution HLA genotyping to study TCR occurrence patterns. Among about 400 genotyped donors of the cohort, an average of about 240,000 unique TCR beta nucleotide sequences was sequenced per donor, of which about 18% were non-productive. The number of donors typed differed by locus, with roughly 629-640 for A, B, C, DRB1 and DQB1, around 520 for DQA1, 600 to 610 for DPA1, and around 460 for DPB1. The genetic ancestry cluster associated with self-reported Caucasian donors included 81% of the 350 to 500 genotyped donors. An early release covering some 640 HLA-typed donors comprised 300 to 350 gigabases of sequencing data and approximately 85 million unique TCR sequences. Donor age, sex, ethnicity and CMV serostatus were collected together with the repertoire data. Every discovery cohort repertoire had been produced on one sequencing platform. Because of strong linkage in the cohort, four or five DR-DQ haplotypes were treated as single units for association and clustering. Beyond this particular receptor, the publication reports: According to a later genetic analysis, donors in an Asian-associated ancestry cluster had fewer N-insertions in productive TCRs than the roughly 700-donor mean. Most TCR sequences were observed very rarely across donors, whereas some public TCRs were present in many individuals. When HLA alleles, especially DR and DQ, strongly co-occurred, attributing TCR associations to individual alleles was difficult. A further reported finding was that TCR beta sequences accurately predicted the HLA-A and HLA-B alleles for most subjects in the first cohort. According to a later analysis, parvovirus B19, influenza, CMV and Epstein-Barr virus appeared linked to several top co-occurrence clusters. The presence/absence analyses assumed that sequencing depth was roughly uniform across donors, and that assumption may not be true. A cluster of highly shared sequence variants was judged likely to be a technical artifact of the sequencing pipeline. The 87-base-pair reads could not distinguish some IMGT-functional V segments, including TRBV6-2 and TRBV6-3, so those segments were excluded. Cytomegalovirus status was reported to be diagnosed by the classifier with high specificity and sensitivity in both the original and validation cohorts. Compared with equally common non-associated chains, HLA-associated TCR beta chains in a later analysis were more clonally expanded and had lower generation probabilities. In the study, 150 to 200 TCR beta chains were listed as associated with cytomegalovirus. Correlated functional status among segregating V segments might be attributable to linkage disequilibrium, but an unknown experimental factor could not be ruled out. Because HLA typing was unavailable for some donors at each locus, only the typed subset was used in association tests. It was suggested by the authors that the approach could potentially be generalized to other disease states and immunological phenotypes. Most CMV-associated TCR beta chains appeared to be HLA-restricted in a later analysis, and the HLA associations seemed to be driven largely by CMV exposure. In a later genetic analysis, a missense DCLRE1C variant was associated with V-gene and J-gene trimming of TCR beta chains, and the association was replicated in an independent cohort. In an earlier analysis of some 500 of the donors, most TCR beta V segments appeared in productive rearrangements about 87% or about 30% of the time, broadly matching IMGT annotations. Roughly 17 rarely observed V segments, including chromosome 9 orphons, were excluded from the earlier analysis of about 610 of the donors because counts were too low. CMV serostatus was the only immune exposure information available for the cohort. This cohort had only TCR beta chains sequenced, and the lack of alpha or paired-chain data limited which features could be detected. In a later analysis, the rate of TCR association differed among HLA loci, with DRB1 alleles having the most associated TCRs and HLA-C alleles having the fewest. A later analysis associated 16,951 TCR beta sequences with specific HLA alleles at a false discovery rate of 0.05. A few of the identified cytomegalovirus-associated TCR beta chains were confirmed in vitro to be specific for cytomegalovirus antigens.

This clone was detected only once. Its specific antigen is unknown. No base quality values were provided; no much bigger clone lies one nucleotide off. The cohort comprised under 700 healthy bone marrow donors. Cohort members were all nominally healthy when sampled, although unrecorded immune exposures were likely present. The donor tested CMV seropositive, placing the donor among the roughly 300 seropositive members of the cohort. Each donor provided a peripheral blood sample, and peripheral blood mononuclear cells were used for TCR beta sequencing. Genomic DNA extraction from the blood cell samples was performed with the Qiagen DNeasy Blood Extraction Kit. Library generation was performed with the immunoSEQ multiplex PCR assay. For the multiplex PCR, a mixture combining 60 forward primers for TCR Vbeta segments and 13 reverse primers for TCR Jbeta segments was used. A multiplex PCR assay on genomic DNA amplified the CDR3 region of rearranged TCR beta genes. On the Illumina HiSeq System, the amplified TCR beta libraries were sequenced as 87-base-pair reads. In the authors' own workflow: A later analysis counted about 80 million unique TCR beta chains across the 550 to 700 repertoires, and roughly 10 million of these chains were shared by at least two donors. Raw reads were error-corrected and collapsed into unique sequences with a nearest-neighbor algorithm that merged closely related sequences to remove PCR and sequencing errors. V, D and J gene segments were assigned by aligning CDR3 sequences to IMGT reference sequences. For a sequence to be retained, a match of at least six nucleotides to both a V gene segment and a J gene segment was required. Rearrangements were called productive when the CDR3 lacked stop codons and stayed in frame with V and J; all others were non-productive. CDR3 was defined by IMGT convention, running from the second conserved V-encoded cysteine to the conserved J-encoded phenylalanine. The earlier analysis of about 640 of the donors excluded any sequence lacking an unambiguous match to a single V gene segment. In an earlier analysis of several hundred of the donors, V segments were called functional above 56.7% productive rearrangements and were called segregating when the between-donor standard deviation exceeded 5%. A statistical classification framework was built for diagnosing cytomegalovirus status from the catalog of TCR beta chain sequences. In a later analysis, TCR nucleotide sequences were compared against IMGT/GENE-DB human TR gene sequences so that V and J genes could be assigned. Using the TCRdist pipeline, a later analysis assigned CDR3 sequences along with most-parsimonious VDJ recombination scenarios. A later analysis defined each TCR beta chain by its CDR3 amino acid sequence plus V-gene family, and excluded reads lacking a unique V-gene family. A later analysis removed 500 to 600 highly shared, low-generation-probability nucleotide sequences to deal with suspected cross-contamination and a sequencing artifact. A later analysis calculated a clonal expansion index for each public chain from normalized within-repertoire ranks of inferred template counts. Generation probabilities in a later analysis came from a VDJ recombination model fitted to out-of-frame rearrangements, and those results were checked against IGoR. A later analysis scored TCR-TCR, TCR-HLA and TCR-CMV co-occurrence with hypergeometric tests, applying a repertoire-size bias correction to TCR pairs. To estimate false discovery rates, a later analysis permuted the HLA or CMV assignments 20 times. A later analysis grouped co-occurring TCRs with DBSCAN, adding TCRdist sequence similarity when clustering within HLA-allele-positive subsets. Repertoires with fewer than 30,000 or more than 120,000 public chains were left out of co-occurrence clustering, as were five repertoires with anomalous nucleotide sharing. TCRdb holds this immuneACCESS table with in-frame rearrangements only. Some clones are missing; in checked studies, unresolved V genes explain under half, and the rest has no known cause. The V and J calls and clone size were taken over from that table, and D and trimming were inferred from the DNA. Here the sample has over 45,000 clones; 81% occur a single time. The ten largest account for about 2.3% of the sample.

From the germline V gene, CDR1 is SGHRS and CDR2 is YFSETQ. The CDR3, from cysteine to phenylalanine, totals 14 residues. The kept DNA is CDR3 alone, 42 bases in frame from the first base. The V and J genes are TRBV5-1 and TRBJ2-5; a stretch of 7 junction bases matches TRBD1. The end of the DNA aligns better with TRBJ2-7, so the J call may be wrong. The specimen sequenced was PBMCs. The receptor comes from a boy younger than 18 in good health and CMV-seropositive. In nucleotides, the sequence is TGCGCCAGCAGCCCAAGACAGGGCGGCAACGAGCAGTACTTC. This encodes CASSPRQGGNEQYF.